This T cell receptor (beta chain) originates from a study of cytomegalovirus exposure and HLA in healthy donors listed by TCRdb under 2017. As for the study more broadly: An earlier analysis of several hundred of the donors reported about 280 Gb of sequence data and 100 million to 120 million unique TCR beta sequences obtained from about 170 million T cells. Roughly 300 gigabases of sequencing data and 78 million or so unique TCR sequences were included in an early release covering about 700 HLA-typed donors. Of the 300 to 500 genotyped donors, 65% to 90% were placed in the genetic ancestry cluster associated with self-reported Caucasian donors. The aim of the study was to test whether cataloging public T cell receptors could identify signatures of past pathogen exposure. The study profiled the T cell repertoires of 500 to 800 subjects by immunosequencing and related them to cytomegalovirus serostatus. Along with the roughly 670-subject first cohort, a separate validation cohort of over 90 different subjects was used. To predict cytomegalovirus infection status, the study combined high-throughput TCR immunosequencing, statistical association of individual TCRs with disease status, and machine learning. A later analysis re-examined previously published TCR beta repertoires from roughly 720 donors and added high-resolution HLA genotyping to investigate patterns of TCR occurrence. Rather than using new phenotypic data, the later analysis identified candidate immune exposures from TCR beta sequences and from how often those sequences occurred across donors. An earlier analysis of around 580 of the donors used high-throughput TCR beta sequencing to judge whether each TCR beta V gene segment behaved as functional or pseudogenic. Donor age, sex, ethnicity and CMV serostatus were compiled together with the repertoire data. A later genetic analysis took genome-wide SNP genotypes for 398 of the 666 donors and used that subset as a discovery cohort. Every discovery cohort repertoire had been produced on one sequencing platform. Both class I and class II loci were covered by HLA typing, at four-digit resolution. The number of typed donors differed by locus: roughly 629-640 for A, B, C, DRB1 and DQB1; some 540 for DQA1; 606 for DPA1; and roughly 450 for DPB1. About five DR-DQ haplotypes were handled as single units for association and clustering, since linkage in the cohort was strong. Across around 400 genotyped donors of the cohort, an average of about 240,000 unique TCR beta nucleotide sequences per donor were sequenced, and roughly a sixth of those sequences were non-productive.

Paper-wide results and their limitations: A group of highly shared sequence variants was considered likely to be a technical artifact of the sequencing pipeline. In vitro tests confirmed that a few of the cytomegalovirus-associated TCR beta chains recognize cytomegalovirus antigens. V-gene and J-gene trimming of TCR beta chains was associated with a missense DCLRE1C variant in a later genetic analysis, and the association was replicated in an independent cohort. Specific HLA alleles were associated with roughly 17,000 TCR beta sequences at a false discovery rate of 0.05 in a later analysis. CMV serostatus was the only immune exposure information available for the cohort. In an earlier analysis of 587 of the donors, most TCR beta V segments appeared in productive rearrangements about 87% or about 30% of the time, broadly matching IMGT annotations. Linkage disequilibrium might explain the correlated functional status among segregating V segments, but an unknown experimental factor could not be excluded. A later analysis found that HLA-associated TCR beta chains were more clonally expanded and had lower generation probabilities than equally common non-associated chains. Most CMV-associated TCR beta chains appeared to be HLA-restricted in a later analysis, and the HLA associations seemed to be driven largely by CMV exposure. Because HLA typing was missing for some donors at each locus, association tests included only the typed subset. According to a later genetic analysis, donors in an Asian-associated ancestry cluster had fewer N-insertions in productive TCRs than the approximately 650-donor mean. Some IMGT-functional V segments, including TRBV6-2 and TRBV6-3, could not be told apart with the 87-base-pair reads, so those segments were excluded. According to a later analysis, TCR association rates differed among HLA loci, with DRB1 alleles showing the most associated TCRs and HLA-C alleles showing the fewest. Over 15 rarely observed V segments, including chromosome 9 orphons, were excluded from the earlier analysis of a few hundred of the donors because counts were too low. The presence/absence analyses assumed that sequencing depth was roughly uniform across donors, and that assumption may not be true. A further reported finding was that TCR beta sequences accurately predicted the HLA-A and HLA-B alleles for most subjects in the first cohort. When HLA alleles, especially DR and DQ, strongly co-occurred, attributing TCR associations to individual alleles was difficult. The classifier was reported to diagnose cytomegalovirus status with high specificity and sensitivity in both the original cohort and the validation cohort. Only TCR beta chains were sequenced in this cohort, and the absence of alpha or paired-chain data limited detectable features. Several of the top co-occurrence clusters appeared to be linked to parvovirus B19, influenza, CMV and Epstein-Barr virus, according to a later analysis. In the study, approximately 160 TCR beta chains were listed as associated with cytomegalovirus. Most TCR sequences were observed very rarely across donors, whereas some public TCRs were present in many individuals. The authors suggested that the approach could potentially be generalized to other disease states and immunological phenotypes.

Notes on this clone: What antigen it recognizes has not been identified. Base quality data are lacking; no much larger clone is found one base away.

The library was built by means of the immunoSEQ multiplex PCR assay. The multiplex PCR relied on a mix of 60 forward primers for TCR Vbeta segments and 13 reverse primers for TCR Jbeta segments. The CDR3 region of rearranged TCR beta genes was amplified from genomic DNA with a multiplex PCR assay. The amplified TCR beta libraries were sequenced on the Illumina HiSeq System as 87-base-pair reads. In the authors' own workflow: In a later analysis, tens of millions of unique TCR beta chains were counted across the 650 to 750 repertoires, and approximately 9.9 million of these chains were shared by at least two donors. A nearest-neighbor algorithm error-corrected the raw reads and collapsed the reads into unique sequences, merging closely related sequences to remove PCR and sequencing errors. To assign V, D and J gene segments, CDR3 sequences were aligned to IMGT reference sequences. For a sequence to be retained, at least a six-nucleotide match to both a V gene segment and a J gene segment was required. A rearrangement counted as productive if the CDR3 had no stop codons and remained in frame with V and J, and every other rearrangement counted as non-productive. CDR3 was defined according to IMGT convention as the region running from the second conserved V-encoded cysteine to the conserved J-encoded phenylalanine. The earlier analysis of 550 to 650 of the donors excluded any sequence lacking an unambiguous match to a single V gene segment. In an earlier analysis of a few hundred of the donors, a V segment was called functional when productive rearrangements were above 56.7%, and segregating when the standard deviation between donors exceeded 5%. A statistical classification framework was built to diagnose cytomegalovirus status from the catalog of TCR beta chain sequences. V and J gene assignment, in a later analysis, came from comparing TCR nucleotide sequences with IMGT/GENE-DB human TR gene sequences. The TCRdist pipeline was used in a later analysis to assign CDR3 sequences and most-parsimonious VDJ recombination scenarios. In a later analysis, every TCR beta chain was defined by the combination of its CDR3 amino acid sequence and its V-gene family, and reads without a unique V-gene family were dropped. In a later analysis, 450 to 600 highly shared, low-generation-probability nucleotide sequences were removed to address suspected cross-contamination and a sequencing artifact. For each public chain, a later analysis derived a clonal expansion index from normalized ranks of inferred template counts within each repertoire. A later analysis computed generation probabilities with a VDJ recombination model fitted to out-of-frame rearrangements, and checked the results against IGoR. In a later analysis, hypergeometric tests were used to score TCR-TCR, TCR-HLA and TCR-CMV co-occurrence, with a repertoire-size bias correction applied to TCR pairs. A later analysis estimated false discovery rates by permuting HLA or CMV assignments 20 times. In a later analysis, co-occurring TCRs were grouped using DBSCAN, and TCRdist sequence similarity was added for clustering within HLA-allele-positive subsets. For co-occurrence clustering, repertoires with fewer than 30,000 or more than 120,000 public chains were excluded, along with roughly five repertoires with anomalous nucleotide sharing. TCRdb took over this immuneACCESS table, retaining in-frame rearrangements with V and J assigned. Such tables are incomplete; in checked studies, under half of the missing clones stem from an unresolved V gene, and the remainder is unexplained. D and trimming were read from the DNA, whereas the V and J calls and clone size are those reported in that table. This sample has fewer than 150,000 clones in its table, and 70% to 80% of those were observed once. The ten largest make up 6.5% to 7% of the sample.

V loses 4 bases, J loses 7 bases, and the germline ends lie 21 bases apart. From its cysteine to its phenylalanine, the CDR3 spans 16 amino acids. The read is trimmed to its CDR3 DNA, 48 bases read in frame from base 1. CDR1 SGHTS and CDR2 YDEGEE were looked up in the germline V gene. The cohort comprised fewer than 750 healthy bone marrow donors. At the time of sampling, every cohort member was nominally healthy, though immune exposures that went unrecorded were likely present. The donor tested CMV seropositive and was one of the 289 seropositive cohort members. Every donor gave a peripheral blood sample, and the peripheral blood mononuclear cells from that sample were used for TCR beta sequencing. The Qiagen DNeasy Blood Extraction Kit was used to extract genomic DNA from the blood cell samples.

The sample taken for sequencing was PBMCs. The receptor was isolated from a man aged 40-55 years in good health and CMV-seropositive. The rearrangement joined TRBV5-8 to TRBJ2-1; 6 matching bases give a weak D call of TRBD1. The CDR3 region reads CASSPIGGWAGNEQFF. The DNA reads TGTGCCAGCAGCCCGATTGGGGGCTGGGCAGGAAATGAGCAGTTCTTC.